These 22 T cell receptor beta chains came from one sample sequenced in a study of blood T cell repertoires in COVID-19. TCRdb's table, derived via immunoSEQ multiplex PCR, lists solely in-frame clones and lacks some. The sample has around 280,000 clones, 85% to 90% seen once. Sample: PBMCs or T cells enriched from blood (not recorded which). Receptor source: a woman under 30 with acute COVID-19.

This chain uses TRBV19 with TRBJ1-1; D might be TRBD1 (6 bases). Trimming removed 6 bases from V and 0 bases from J, with 8 bases in between. This CDR3 region has 13 residues. CDR1 LNHDA and CDR2 SQIVND come from the germline V gene (reference sequence). The CDR3, as DNA: TGTGCCAGTAGGGACAGCCTGAACACTGAAGCTTTCTTT. As protein: CASRDSLNTEAFF.

This clone was seen a single time. The gene calls are TRBV18 and TRBJ2-7, with 11 bases matching TRBD2. This CDR3 contains 13 residues. Germline V gives CDR1 KGHSH, CDR2 LQKENI. The V and J ends lost 5 bases and 5 bases, in that order; junction bases with no gene match: 2. CDR3 nucleotide sequence: TGTGCCAGCTCATCGGGACTAGCGGACGAGCAGTACTTC. It encodes CASSSGLADEQYF.

The chain recombines TRBV10-2 with TRBJ1-4, with TRBD1 identical over 11 bases. The germline CDR1 and CDR2 sequences are WSHSY and SAAADI. The ends lost 4 bases at V and 7 bases at J; junction bases unmatched: 5. The CDR3 is made up of 15 amino acids. CDR3 sequence reads: CASSVDGTGGEKLFF. CDR3 sequence (DNA): TGCGCCAGCAGTGTAGACGGGACAGGGGGTGAAAAACTGTTTTTT.

This chain joins TRBV5-4 and TRBJ1-1, with 10 nucleotides matching TRBD1. The V and J ends lost 0 bases and 4 bases, in that order; junction bases with no gene match: 3. CDR3 length: 15 residues. Looked up from germline, CDR1 is SGHNT and CDR2 is YYREEE (reference sequence). The CDR3 sequence is CASSLGDRGLTEAFF. DNA of the CDR3: TGTGCCAGCAGCTTGGGAGACAGGGGGCTCACTGAAGCTTTCTTT.

The chain joins TRBV28 to TRBJ2-1; 8 nucleotides match TRBD2. Germline V lookup: CDR1 MDHEN, CDR2 SYDVKM. The V and J ends lost 3 bases and 7 bases, in that order; junction bases with no gene match: 5. CDR3 size: 14 residues. CDR3 DNA: TGTGCCAGCAGTTTGAGCGGGAGCGGGAATGAGCAGTTCTTC. This sequence encodes CASSLSGSGNEQFF.

This clone was observed a single time. The rearrangement uses TRBV6-1 and TRBJ2-1, with 9 nucleotides matching TRBD2. There are 16 residues in the CDR3. Trimming removed 2 bases from V and 4 bases from J; junction bases left unmatched: 6. Germline V gene lookup returns CDR1 MNHNS and CDR2 SASEGT. For the CDR3, the DNA is TGTGCCAGCAGTGAAATGGGCGGGAGGGATTACAATGAGCAGTTCTTC. It encodes CASSEMGGRDYNEQFF.

This clone has a single count. The chain links TRBV6-6 to TRBJ2-3; tentative D call: TRBD1 (5 bases). The CDR3 totals 15 residues. The V gene lost 4 bases and the J gene lost 10 bases, with 21 bases spanning the gap. CDR1 MNHNY and CDR2 SVGAGI come from the germline V gene (reference sequence). The CDR3 coding sequence is TGTGCCAGCAGTTCAACTACTACCTCAGGGATATCGCAGTATTTT. This translates into CASSSTTTSGISQYF.

Notes on this clone: Other nucleotide sequences from this sample produce the same CDR3. The V and J genes are TRBV6-4 and TRBJ1-1, with D possibly TRBD1 on 5 matching bases. V lost 4 bases to trimming and J lost 2 bases, with 8 bases between them. Germline CDR1 and CDR2: MRHNA and SNTAGT. This CDR3 comprises 13 residues. CDR3 sequence reads: CASSVTENTEAFF. CDR3 bases: TGTGCCAGCAGTGTGACAGAAAACACTGAAGCTTTCTTT.

The CDR3 loop reads CASSQEWGGTSGNEQFF. CDR3 coding DNA: TGCGCCAGCAGCCAAGAATGGGGGGGGACTAGCGGTAATGAGCAGTTCTTC. V gene TRBV4-3 combines with J gene TRBJ2-1; 11 bases agree with TRBD2. The CDR3 has 17 residues. Germline CDR1 and CDR2: LGHNA and YSLEER. With V trimmed by 0 bases and J by 7 bases, 8 bases remained unmatched.

The J gene is TRBJ2-3, the V gene TRBV11-3; perhaps TRBD2 as D (5 bases). The V end was cut by 4 bases, the J end by 5 bases, with 13 bases between. The germline CDR1 and CDR2 sequences are SGHNT and YENEEA. The CDR3 totals 14 residues. The CDR3 DNA is TGTGCCAGCAGCTCCCTAGTGGGAGAAGATACGCAGTATTTT. This encodes CASSSLVGEDTQYF.

The sample holds a few counts of this clone. The chain couples TRBV28 to TRBJ1-2; TRBD1 matches 7 bases. The junction had 8 bases not matched to a gene; V was cut back by 6 bases and J by 4 bases. Germline values: CDR1 MDHEN, CDR2 SYDVKM. The CDR3 is made up of 14 amino acids. The CDR3 reads CASSQQTGIYGYTF. In nucleotides, the CDR3 is TGTGCCAGCAGCCAACAGACAGGGATCTATGGCTACACCTTC.

The chain joins TRBV28 to TRBJ1-2; D is perhaps TRBD1 (5 bases). CDR1 and CDR2 from the germline V gene are MDHEN and SYDVKM. This CDR3 has 14 residues. V was clipped by 1 base and J by 2 bases, with 8 bases between them. CDR3: CASSLSGGNYGYTF. In DNA form, the CDR3 reads TGTGCCAGCAGTTTATCTGGGGGGAACTATGGCTACACCTTC.

This rearrangement joins TRBV7-9 to TRBJ2-1, with 7 bases identical to TRBD1. The CDR3 length is 13 residues. With 4 bases clipped from V and 4 bases from J, the junction kept 1 base outside the gene matches. In germline, CDR1 is SEHNR, CDR2 FQNEAQ (reference sequence). This CDR3 is CASSSGGYNEQFF. For the CDR3, the DNA is TGTGCCAGCAGCTCAGGGGGTTACAATGAGCAGTTCTTC.

The chain employs TRBV12-3 or TRBV12-4 and TRBJ1-5, with D possibly matching TRBD1 (6 bases). The length of the CDR3 is 13 residues. V was cut by 5 bases and J by 4 bases, with 9 bases left in between. In DNA, the CDR3 is TGTGCCAGCAGTCTGGGACAAAATCAGCCCCAGCATTTT. Its protein product is CASSLGQNQPQHF.

The rearrangement links TRBV4-3 to TRBJ2-5; D gene unclear. V was trimmed by 0 bases and J by 4 bases, leaving 12 bases between them. This CDR3 contains 15 residues. Germline V gene data show CDR1 as LGHNA and CDR2 as YSLEER. The CDR3 protein is CASSQERSLRETQYF. CDR3 nucleotide sequence: TGCGCCAGCAGCCAAGAACGGTCCCTCCGAGAGACCCAGTACTTC.

This chain joins TRBV6-5 and TRBJ2-2; D perhaps matches TRBD2 (5 bases). The CDR3 consists of 14 residues. Trimming took 6 bases from V and 5 from J, leaving 13 bases between them. Germline assignment: CDR1 MNHEY and CDR2 SVGAGI. In nucleotides, the CDR3 is TGTGCCAGCAGGGAGACGGGATATACCGGGGAGCTGTTTTTT. This encodes CASRETGYTGELFF.

The V gene is TRBV5-1, the J gene TRBJ1-4; D call uncertain. This CDR3 spans 14 amino acids. Germline values: CDR1 SGHRS, CDR2 YFSETQ. V lost 0 bases and J lost 5, with 8 bases in between. This CDR3 is CASSLGHGNEKLFF. CDR3 sequence (DNA): TGCGCCAGCAGCTTGGGACACGGCAATGAAAAACTGTTTTTT.

The chain is built from TRBV28 and TRBJ2-1; 9 bases align to TRBD2. V shed 3 bases and J 6 bases; nucleotides not matched to a gene: 12. Germline CDR1 is MDHEN and CDR2 is SYDVKM. The CDR3 consists of 17 residues. The CDR3 is CASSFEVGLAGSNEQFF. Written as DNA, the CDR3 is TGTGCCAGCAGTTTTGAGGTTGGGCTAGCGGGGAGCAATGAGCAGTTCTTC.

This clone was detected once. The V call is TRBV2, the J call TRBJ2-3; tentative D call: TRBD1 (5 bases). V lost 9 bases to trimming and J lost 4 bases, with 14 bases between them. Germline CDR1 is SNHLY and CDR2 is FYNNEI. The length of the CDR3 is 13 residues. The chain's CDR3 is CASRLSRADTQYF. The CDR3 DNA reads TGTGCCAGTCGACTTTCCAGGGCAGATACGCAGTATTTT.

This chain uses TRBV2 with TRBJ1-2; 9 bases match TRBD1. The CDR3 loop spans 17 amino acids. The V gene's germline CDR1 is SNHLY and CDR2 FYNNEI. V lost 6 bases, J lost 0 bases, and 11 bases stayed unmatched. The CDR3 bases are TGTGCCAGCAGCGCGGGACAGGGAGCGGTCCCTAACTATGGCTACACCTTC. It is translated as CASSAGQGAVPNYGYTF.

V and J are TRBV7-2 and TRBJ2-5; 14 positions agree with TRBD2. Germline CDR1 is SGHTA and CDR2 is FQGNSA. The length of the CDR3 is 16 residues. V gave up 6 bases and J gave up 5 bases; unmatched junction bases: 8. The DNA of the CDR3 is TGTGCCAGCAGGGGTAGACTAGCGGGAGGGGGGGAGACCCAGTACTTC. It encodes CASRGRLAGGGETQYF.

Only one count was recorded for this clone. The rearrangement joins TRBV19 to TRBJ1-4, with 8 bases fitting TRBD1. The germline gives CDR1 LNHDA, CDR2 SQIVND (reference sequence). The junction had 4 bases not matched to a gene; V was cut back by 5 bases and J by 5 bases. This CDR3 contains 14 residues. The CDR3 loop is CASSVGQVNEKLFF. The CDR3 DNA follows: TGTGCCAGTAGTGTGGGACAGGTGAATGAAAAACTGTTTTTT.